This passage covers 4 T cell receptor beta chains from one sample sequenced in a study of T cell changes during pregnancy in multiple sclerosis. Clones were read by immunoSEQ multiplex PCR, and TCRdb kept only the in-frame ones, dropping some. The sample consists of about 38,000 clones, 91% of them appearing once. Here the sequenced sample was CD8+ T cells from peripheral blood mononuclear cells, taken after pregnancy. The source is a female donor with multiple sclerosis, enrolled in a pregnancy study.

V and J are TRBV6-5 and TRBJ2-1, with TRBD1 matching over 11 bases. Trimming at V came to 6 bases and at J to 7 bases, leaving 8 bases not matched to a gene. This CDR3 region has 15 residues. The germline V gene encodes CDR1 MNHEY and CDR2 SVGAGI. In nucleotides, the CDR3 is TGTGCCAGCAGGCAAGGGACAGGGGGAGAGAATGAGCAGTTCTTC. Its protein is CASRQGTGGENEQFF.

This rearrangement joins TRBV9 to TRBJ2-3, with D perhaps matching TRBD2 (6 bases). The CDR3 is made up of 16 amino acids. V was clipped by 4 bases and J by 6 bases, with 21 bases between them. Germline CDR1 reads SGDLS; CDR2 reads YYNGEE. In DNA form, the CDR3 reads TGTGCCAGCAGCCCCATTAGGCGGTTTGGGGGGGATACGCAGTATTTT. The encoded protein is CASSPIRRFGGDTQYF.

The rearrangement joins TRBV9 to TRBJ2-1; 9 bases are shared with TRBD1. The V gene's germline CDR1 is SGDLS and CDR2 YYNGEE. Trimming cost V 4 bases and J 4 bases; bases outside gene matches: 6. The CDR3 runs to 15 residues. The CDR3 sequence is CASSPRDRDYNEQFF. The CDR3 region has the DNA TGTGCCAGCAGCCCCCGGGACAGGGATTACAATGAGCAGTTCTTC.

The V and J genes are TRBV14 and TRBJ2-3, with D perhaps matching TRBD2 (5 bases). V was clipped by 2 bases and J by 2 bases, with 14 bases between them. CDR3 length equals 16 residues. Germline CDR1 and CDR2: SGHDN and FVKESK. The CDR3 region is CASSQKSGLNTDTQYF. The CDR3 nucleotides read TGTGCCAGCAGCCAAAAGTCAGGACTTAACACAGATACGCAGTATTTT.